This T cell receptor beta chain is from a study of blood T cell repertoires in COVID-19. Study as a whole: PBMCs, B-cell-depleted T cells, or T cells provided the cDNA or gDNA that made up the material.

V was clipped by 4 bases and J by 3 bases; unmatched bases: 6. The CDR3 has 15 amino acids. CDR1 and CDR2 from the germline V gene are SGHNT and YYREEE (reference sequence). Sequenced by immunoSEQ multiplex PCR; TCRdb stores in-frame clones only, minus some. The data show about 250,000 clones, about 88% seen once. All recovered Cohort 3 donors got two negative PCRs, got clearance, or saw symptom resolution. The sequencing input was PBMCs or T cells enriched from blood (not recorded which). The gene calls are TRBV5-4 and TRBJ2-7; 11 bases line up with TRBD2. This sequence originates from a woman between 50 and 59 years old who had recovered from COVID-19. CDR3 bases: TGTGCCAGCAGCCCCGGGACTAGCGGTATCTACGAGCAGTACTTC. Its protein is CASSPGTSGIYEQYF.